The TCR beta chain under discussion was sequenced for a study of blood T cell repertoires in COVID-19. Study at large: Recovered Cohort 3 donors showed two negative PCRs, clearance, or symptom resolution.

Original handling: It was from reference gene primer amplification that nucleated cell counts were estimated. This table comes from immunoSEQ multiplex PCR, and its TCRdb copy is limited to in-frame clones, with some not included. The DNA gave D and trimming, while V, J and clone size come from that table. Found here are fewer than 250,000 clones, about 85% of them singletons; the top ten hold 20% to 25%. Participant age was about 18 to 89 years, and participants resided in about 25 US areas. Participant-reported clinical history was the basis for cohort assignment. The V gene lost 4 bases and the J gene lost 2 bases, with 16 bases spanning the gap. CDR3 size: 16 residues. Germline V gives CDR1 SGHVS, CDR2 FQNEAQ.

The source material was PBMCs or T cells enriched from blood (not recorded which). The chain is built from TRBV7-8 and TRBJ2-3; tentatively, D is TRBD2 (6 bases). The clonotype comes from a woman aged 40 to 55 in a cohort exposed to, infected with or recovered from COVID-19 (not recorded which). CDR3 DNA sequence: TGTGCCAGCAGCTCATTACTAGCACCGAACACAGATACGCAGTATTTT. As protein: CASSSLLAPNTDTQYF.